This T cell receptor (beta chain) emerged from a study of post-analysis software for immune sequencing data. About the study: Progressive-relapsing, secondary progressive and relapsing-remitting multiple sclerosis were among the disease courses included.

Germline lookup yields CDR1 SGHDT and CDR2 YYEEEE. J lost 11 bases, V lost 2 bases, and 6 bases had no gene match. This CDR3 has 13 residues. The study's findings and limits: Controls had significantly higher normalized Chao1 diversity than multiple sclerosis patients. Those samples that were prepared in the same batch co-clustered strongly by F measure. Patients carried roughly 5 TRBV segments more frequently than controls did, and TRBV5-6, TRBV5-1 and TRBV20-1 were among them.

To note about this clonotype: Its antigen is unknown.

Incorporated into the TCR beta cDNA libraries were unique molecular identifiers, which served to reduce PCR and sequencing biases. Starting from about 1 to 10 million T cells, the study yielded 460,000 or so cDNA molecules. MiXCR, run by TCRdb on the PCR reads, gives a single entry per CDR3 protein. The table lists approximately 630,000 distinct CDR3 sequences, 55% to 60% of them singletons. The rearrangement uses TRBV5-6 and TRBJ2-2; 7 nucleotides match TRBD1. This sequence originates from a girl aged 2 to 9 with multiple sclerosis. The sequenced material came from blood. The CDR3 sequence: CASSLRGPDELFF. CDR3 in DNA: TGTGCCAGCAGCTTAAGGGGGCCCGACGAGCTGTTTTTT.